Following are 15 T cell receptor beta chains from one sample sequenced in a study of T cells in Graves' hyperthyroidism and ophthalmopathy. Amplification of TCR beta CDR3 regions was performed using RNA transcripts as template. HTBI primers were used for first-round RT-PCR of the TCR CDR3. Via MiXCR, TCRdb re-called the multiplex PCR reads, giving one row per CDR3 protein. The table has approximately 400,000 distinct CDR3 sequences, roughly 13% seen once. The sample was blood. Source of these receptors: a man between 50 and 59 years old with Graves' ophthalmopathy.

The sample holds a few counts of this clonotype. The chain links TRBV5-1 to TRBJ2-3, with D tentatively TRBD1 (5 bases). Trimming left V 5 bases short and J 10 bases short, with 17 bases between. This CDR3 comprises 13 residues. Germline values: CDR1 SGHRS, CDR2 YFSETQ. CDR3 DNA sequence: TGCGCCAGCAGGCAAGACCTTGACAGCGCGCAGTATTTT. Translation: CASRQDLDSAQYF.

The chain uses TRBV20-1 and TRBJ2-6, with TRBD1 matching 10 bases. Germline V gene data show CDR1 as DFQATT and CDR2 as SNEGSKA (reference sequence). The CDR3 has 17 amino acids. V shed 3 bases and J 1 base; nucleotides not matched to a gene: 6. The CDR3 sequence: CSASRQGAPSGANVLTF. The CDR3 DNA follows: TGCAGTGCTAGTCGACAGGGGGCTCCTTCTGGGGCCAACGTCCTGACTTTC.

The chain uses TRBV6-5 and TRBJ2-7, with 7 bases that match TRBD1. The germline CDR1 and CDR2 sequences are MNHEY and SVGAGI. This CDR3 is built from 13 residues. V was clipped by 5 bases and J by 4 bases; unmatched bases: 5. This CDR3 is CASSNRGWYEQYF. CDR3 DNA: TGTGCCAGCAGTAACAGGGGATGGTACGAGCAGTACTTC.

This clonotype was recorded a few times. This chain connects TRBV24-1 to TRBJ2-7; 10 bases match TRBD2. Germline V lookup: CDR1 KGHDR, CDR2 SFDVKD. V trimming: 5 bases; J trimming: 4 bases; junction bases outside the gene matches: 13. This CDR3 has 17 amino acids. CDR3 protein: CATSGQTRTSGGYEQYF. For the CDR3, the DNA is TGTGCCACCAGTGGTCAAACCCGGACTAGCGGAGGTTACGAGCAGTACTTC.

This clonotype has a count of ten or more. J is TRBJ1-4 and V is TRBV3-1; D remains ambiguous. Trimming shortened V by 6 bases and J by 7 bases, and 15 bases separated the two germline ends. The CDR3 is 14 residues long. Germline values: CDR1 LGHDT, CDR2 YNNKEL (reference sequence). The CDR3 nucleotides are TGTGCCAGCAGTGGACGGACTGCAGCTGAAAAACTGTTTTTT. Translation gives CASSGRTAAEKLFF. Supplemented by reference TRBV3-1 and TRBJ1-4, the full variable domain reads DTAVSQTPKYLVTQMGNDKSIKCEQNLGHDTMYWYKQDSKKFLKIMFSYNNKELIINETVPNRFSPKSPDKAHLNLHINSLELGDSAVYFCASSGRTAAEKLFFGSGTQLSVL.

In its sample, this clonotype was seen many times. This sequence joins TRBV30 and TRBJ2-7; no reliable D call. Germline assignment: CDR1 GTSNPN and CDR2 SVGIG (reference sequence). Trimming stripped 0 bases from V and 6 bases from J, with 9 bases between. The CDR3 is made up of 12 amino acids. CDR3 sequence: CAWSVAGPEQYF. The CDR3 DNA is TGTGCCTGGAGTGTGGCCGGGCCCGAGCAGTACTTC.

The chain recombines TRBV6-1 with TRBJ2-4; 7 bases match TRBD1. CDR1 is MNHNS, CDR2 SASEGT, per germline. J gave up 0 bases and V 5 bases, and 4 bases lay outside the gene matches. The CDR3 is 15 amino acids. CDR3 residues: CASSQGVLAKNIQYF. In DNA, the CDR3 is TGTGCCAGCAGTCAGGGGGTTCTAGCCAAAAACATTCAGTACTTC.

V gene TRBV2 combines with J gene TRBJ1-1, with D uncertain. The germline V gene encodes CDR1 SNHLY and CDR2 FYNNEI. This CDR3 contains 14 residues. Deletions cut 2 bases from V and 1 base from J, with 8 bases between. The CDR3 region has the DNA TGTGCCAGCAGTGAATGGGGAAGGAACACTGAAGCTTTCTTT. Amino acid sequence: CASSEWGRNTEAFF.

V is TRBV9 and J is TRBJ2-6, with D perhaps assigned TRBD1 or TRBD2 (5 bases each). This CDR3 has 15 residues. Germline CDR1 SGDLS, CDR2 YYNGEE. The ends were cut back, 3 bases at V and 4 bases at J, with 11 bases in the middle. The CDR3 DNA sequence: TGTGCCAGCAGCGCCGGGGCAGCCGGGGCCAACGTCCTGACTTTC. Translating it yields CASSAGAAGANVLTF.

This clonotype has a handful of counts. The rearrangement uses TRBV4-1 and TRBJ1-3; unclear D gene. The V and J ends lost 1 base and 1 base respectively, with 14 bases between them. The CDR3 runs to 17 residues. Germline V gene sequence: CDR1 MGHRA, CDR2 YSYEKL. The CDR3 loop reads CASSQGTDSVSGNTIYF. The CDR3 DNA follows: TGCGCCAGCAGCCAAGGGACCGACTCGGTTTCTGGAAACACCATATATTTT.

The rearrangement joins TRBV25-1 to TRBJ2-1; D is unclear. Trimming pared 8 bases from V and 9 bases from J, leaving 2 bases between. CDR1 is MGHDK, CDR2 SYGVNS, per germline. This CDR3 is 8 amino acids long. The CDR3 nucleotides read TGTGCCAGCCTTGAGCAGTTCTTC. The encoded protein is CASLEQFF.

This clonotype was detected many times. In nucleotides, the CDR3 is TGTGCCAGTAGTCCCGGTCGGGACGGCTACGAGCAGTACTTC. Translation: CASSPGRDGYEQYF. The V and J genes are TRBV19 and TRBJ2-7; TRBD1 or TRBD2 may be the D gene (5 bases each). Germline V CDR1 and CDR2: LNHDA, SQIVND (reference sequence). The CDR3 is 14 amino acids. The V and J ends lost 5 bases and 3 bases respectively, with 14 bases between them.

The rearrangement joins TRBV7-9 to TRBJ2-3, with a weak D call TRBD1 (5 bases). Germline-derived CDR1 and CDR2 are SEHNR and FQNEAQ (reference sequence). V shed 0 bases and J shed 6 bases, with 13 bases lying between them. The CDR3 is 15 amino acids. The CDR3 is CASSLALGAADTQYF. In DNA, the CDR3 is TGTGCCAGCAGCTTAGCGCTAGGGGCCGCGGATACGCAGTATTTT.

This clonotype was recorded at least ten times. The V gene is TRBV27, the J gene TRBJ1-1; 7 bases are shared with TRBD1. The CDR3 has 14 residues. CDR1 is MNHEY, CDR2 SMNVEV, per germline (reference sequence). V lost 5 bases, J lost 3 bases, and 6 bases stayed unmatched. CDR3 region: CASSGLTGYTEAFF. DNA of the CDR3: TGTGCCAGCAGTGGTTTGACAGGGTACACTGAAGCTTTCTTT.

This clonotype was found many times. The chain combines TRBV11-2 with TRBJ1-1; D uncertain. Germline V gene data show CDR1 as SGHAT and CDR2 as FQNNGV. Trimming removed 2 bases from V and 3 bases from J, with 7 bases in between. The CDR3 length is 13 residues. In DNA, the CDR3 is TGTGCCAGCAGCTTATCGGAATACACTGAAGCTTTCTTT. This codes for CASSLSEYTEAFF.